The 21 T cell receptor beta chains below come from one sample, sequenced in a study of T cell clonotyping in hematopoietic cell transplantation. Only in-frame clones appear in the TCRdb table, and some are missing; sequencing was by immunoSEQ multiplex PCR. The data contain 5,500 to 8,500 clones, about 86% of them singletons. The sample here was PBMCs, taken 100 days after allogeneic stem cell transplant. The origin of the receptors is a male patient in his fifties or sixties who had an allogeneic stem cell transplant from a related donor, so the T cells may come from the graft donor. Some clones in this sample may be carry-over from other donors' samples.

This clone was seen a single time. The rearrangement links TRBV6-5 to TRBJ1-3; no firm D call. V shed 0 bases and J shed 3 bases, with 9 bases lying between them. Germline CDR1 MNHEY, CDR2 SVGAGI. The CDR3 sequence is 15 residues long. Here the CDR3 DNA reads TGTGCCAGCAGTTACTCTCCAGGAGGTGGAAACACCATATATTTT. This codes for CASSYSPGGGNTIYF.

This clone appeared a single time. The genes are TRBV7-8 and TRBJ2-4; 8 nucleotides line up with TRBD2. The CDR3 is 18 residues long. Losses at the gene ends were 6 bases for V and 6 bases for J; bases not matched to a gene: 19. Germline CDR1 is SGHVS and CDR2 is FQNEAQ. In DNA, the CDR3 is TGTGCCAGCAGTTCCCCGGCCAATGGCGGGGGGATGGTAAACATTCAGTACTTC. Protein sequence: CASSSPANGGGMVNIQYF.

This chain links TRBV19 with TRBJ2-1; no clear D. The CDR3 has 12 residues. Trimming left V 7 bases short and J 6 bases short, with 10 bases between. Per the germline V gene, CDR1 is LNHDA and CDR2 is SQIVND (reference sequence). The CDR3 DNA is TGTGCCAGTACGATCAGGCCCAATGAGCAGTTCTTC. As protein: CASTIRPNEQFF.

The genes are TRBV4-1 and TRBJ2-1; D unclear. Trimming removed 4 bases at V and 9 bases at J, with 13 bases between. The CDR3 contains 13 residues. Germline lookup yields CDR1 MGHRA and CDR2 YSYEKL. DNA for the CDR3: TGCGCCAGCAGCCCTGGCTCTTGGCTTGAGCAGTTCTTC. It is translated as CASSPGSWLEQFF.

Here the CDR3 DNA reads TGTGCCAGTAGTACGTCGACGGGCTTCACAGATACGCAGTATTTT. It encodes CASSTSTGFTDTQYF. V is TRBV19 and J is TRBJ2-3; D call uncertain. There are 15 residues in the CDR3. The V gene's germline CDR1 is LNHDA and CDR2 SQIVND (reference sequence). The V and J ends lost 4 bases and 2 bases respectively, with 13 bases between them.

V is TRBV7-2 and J is TRBJ2-2; D gene uncertain. V lost 2 bases and J lost 5, with 9 bases in between. Germline V gene sequence: CDR1 SGHTA, CDR2 FQGNSA. The CDR3 covers 14 residues. The CDR3 sequence is CASSLSYRTGELFF. CDR3 nucleotides: TGTGCCAGCAGCTTATCATATAGGACCGGGGAGCTGTTTTTT.

The chain has TRBV11-2 and TRBJ2-7, with TRBD1 identical over 7 bases. The length of the CDR3 is 15 residues. The V segment lost 2 bases and the J segment 5 bases; nucleotides outside the gene matches: 9. Germline CDR1 reads SGHAT; CDR2 reads FQNNGV. CDR3 region: CASSLRQGAKNEQYF. In nucleotides, the CDR3 is TGTGCCAGCAGCTTACGACAGGGTGCGAAGAACGAGCAGTACTTC.

The rearrangement links TRBV25-1 to TRBJ1-1, with D maybe TRBD1 (6 bases). CDR1 is MGHDK and CDR2 is SYGVNS in the germline V gene. The ends were cut back, 4 bases at V and 6 bases at J, with 12 bases in the middle. This CDR3 region has 13 residues. The CDR3 reads CASSVYSGAEAFF. The CDR3 DNA reads TGTGCCAGCAGTGTGTATTCAGGGGCTGAAGCTTTCTTT.

This chain connects TRBV7-8 to TRBJ2-5; weak D call: TRBD1 (6 bases). The CDR3 length is 14 residues. Per germline, CDR1 SGHVS and CDR2 FQNEAQ. V dropped 2 bases and J dropped 2 bases, with 9 bases sitting between them. The CDR3 is CASSLLQGQETQYF. The CDR3 region has the DNA TGTGCCAGCAGCTTATTACAGGGTCAAGAGACCCAGTACTTC.

This chain links TRBV6-6 with TRBJ2-3; 12 nucleotides align to TRBD2. This CDR3 contains 14 residues. CDR1 is MNHNY and CDR2 is SVGAGI in the germline V gene (reference sequence). V was clipped by 8 bases and J by 6 bases; unmatched bases: 6. CDR3 bases: TGTGCCAGCCGGACTAGCGGGACCCGGGATACGCAGTATTTT. The encoded protein is CASRTSGTRDTQYF.

The rearrangement links TRBV7-3 to TRBJ2-2; D might be TRBD1 or TRBD2, each matching 6 bases. The CDR3 contains 17 residues. Trimming took off 5 bases at V and 2 bases at J, with 18 bases between the two ends. Germline CDR1 and CDR2: SGHTA and FQGTGA. The CDR3 loop reads CASSPGVEGVNTGELFF. The CDR3 DNA is TGTGCCAGCAGCCCGGGCGTGGAGGGGGTTAACACCGGGGAGCTGTTTTTT.

The genes are TRBV19 and TRBJ1-1, with a possible D match to TRBD1 (6 bases). V lost 5 bases and J 10 bases, leaving 20 bases between the germline ends. Germline CDR1 LNHDA, CDR2 SQIVND (reference sequence). The CDR3 extends over 14 amino acids. The CDR3 nucleotides are TGTGCCAGTAGTCTGGGGGCGAGTCTGATACGAGCTTTCTTT. Its translation: CASSLGASLIRAFF.

The chain recombines TRBV6-4 with TRBJ1-1; D uncertain. Trimming shortened V by 6 bases and J by 4 bases, and 12 bases separated the two germline ends. Germline values: CDR1 MRHNA, CDR2 SNTAGT. This CDR3 is 13 amino acids long. CDR3 in amino acids: CASSPEEGTEAFF. The CDR3 DNA reads as TGTGCCAGCAGCCCTGAGGAGGGCACTGAAGCTTTCTTT.

The chain links TRBV28 to TRBJ2-3; TRBD2 might be the D (6 bases). The CDR3 is 14 amino acids. V was clipped by 9 bases and J by 2 bases, with 15 bases between them. Germline lookup yields CDR1 MDHEN and CDR2 SYDVKM. CDR3 in DNA: TGTGCCAGTATGGGGGGAGCACTCACAGATACGCAGTATTTT. It is translated as CASMGGALTDTQYF.

The genes are TRBV2 and TRBJ1-2; D is unresolved. V lost 9 bases and J lost 1, with 9 bases in between. CDR3 length: 12 residues. CDR1 is SNHLY and CDR2 is FYNNEI in the germline V gene. CDR3 region: CARQDINYGYTF. CDR3 sequence (DNA): TGTGCCAGGCAGGATATTAACTATGGCTACACCTTC. Complete variable domain (other parts from reference TRBV2 and TRBJ1-2): EPEVTQTPSHQVTQMGQEVILRCVPISNHLYFYWYRQILGQKVEFLVSFYNNEISEKSEIFDDQFSVERPDGSNFTLKIRSTKLEDSAMYFCARQDINYGYTFGSGTRLTVV.

About this clone: The conserved final phenylalanine or tryptophan is absent from the CDR3, which likely points to a read error. The chain carries TRBV6-5 and TRBJ1-6, with 9 bases matching TRBD1. Germline V gene data show CDR1 as MNHEY and CDR2 as SVGAGI. With 0 bases clipped from V and 6 bases from J, the junction kept 0 bases outside the gene matches. The CDR3 extends over 15 amino acids. The CDR3 nucleotides are TGTGCCAGCAGTTACTCGACAGGGGGTAATTCACCCCTCCACCTT. Amino acid sequence: CASSYSTGGNSPLHL.

This chain joins TRBV5-6 and TRBJ1-2; D remains unclear. Germline lookup yields CDR1 SGHDT and CDR2 YYEEEE. The CDR3 contains 11 residues. V was shortened by 0 bases and J by 5 bases, with 2 bases between the two germline ends. The CDR3 nucleotides are TGTGCCAGCAGCTTGGGGTATGGCTACACCTTC. This codes for CASSLGYGYTF. Together with reference TRBV5-6 and TRBJ1-2, the CDR3 gives the full variable domain: DAGVTQSPTHLIKTRGQQVTLRCSPKSGHDTVSWYQQALGQGPQFIFQYYEEEERQRGNFPDRFSGHQFPNYSSELNVNALLLGDSALYLCASSLGYGYTFGSGTRLTVV.

The chain joins TRBV30 to TRBJ2-7; possibly TRBD1 or TRBD2 for D (7 bases each). Per germline, CDR1 GTSNPN and CDR2 SVGIG (reference sequence). The germline V and J ends were trimmed by 3 bases and 6 bases, with 15 bases remaining between them. This CDR3 is built from 13 residues. CDR3 sequence: CAWSDTGEGEQYF. In nucleotides, the CDR3 is TGTGCCTGGAGCGATACAGGGGAGGGCGAGCAGTACTTC.

In its sample, this clone was seen a few times. The chain employs TRBV6-5 and TRBJ2-3; the match to TRBD2 covers 12 bases. CDR1 is MNHEY, CDR2 SVGAGI, per germline. The CDR3 contains 14 residues. After removal of 8 bases from V and 6 bases from J, the junction contained 6 bases not matched to a gene. The CDR3 DNA follows: TGTGCCAGCCGGACTAGCGGGACCCGGGATACGCAGTATTTT. Its protein product is CASRTSGTRDTQYF.

The chain joins TRBV6-5 to TRBJ1-1; TRBD1 is a possible D gene (5 bases). The V and J ends lost 4 bases and 3 bases respectively, with 9 bases between them. The length of the CDR3 is 13 residues. Per the germline V gene, CDR1 is MNHEY and CDR2 is SVGAGI. CDR3: CASSSGLHTEAFF. CDR3 nucleotide sequence: TGTGCCAGCAGTTCGGGACTCCACACTGAAGCTTTCTTT.

This chain connects TRBV25-1 to TRBJ2-2; 7 nucleotides align to TRBD1. J was trimmed by 3 bases and V by 7 bases; bases with no gene match: 5. Germline V lookup: CDR1 MGHDK, CDR2 SYGVNS. The length of the CDR3 is 14 residues. CDR3 residues: CASTRQGDTGELFF. DNA for the CDR3: TGTGCCAGCACTCGACAGGGAGACACCGGGGAGCTGTTTTTT. The entire variable domain, with the rest obtained from reference TRBV25-1 and TRBJ2-2, is as follows: EADIYQTPRYLVIGTGKKITLECSQTMGHDKMYWYQQDPGMELHLIHYSYGVNSTEKGDLSSESTVSRIRTEHFPLTLESARPSHTSQYLCASTRQGDTGELFFGEGSRLTVL.